This T cell receptor (beta chain) stems from a study of cytomegalovirus exposure and HLA in healthy donors. The V gene's germline CDR1 is SGDLS and CDR2 YYNGEE. V lost 7 bases to trimming and J lost 8 bases; unmatched junction nucleotides: 2. The CDR3 consists of 13 residues. This clone was found a few times. Its antigen remains unknown. Use of 60 Vbeta and 13 Jbeta primers characterized the PCR. The protocol was immunoSEQ multiplex PCR, while the TCRdb copy is restricted to in-frame clones and leaves out a portion. Among approximately 110,000 clones listed, around 68% were seen once. Study findings and constraints: Among the most significant clusters, several appeared linked to common viral pathogens in a later analysis. Highly shared variants forming one cluster were likely a sequencing artifact.

This sequence joins TRBV9 and TRBJ2-1, with 14 positions matching TRBD2. Sequenced input: PBMCs. This receptor was obtained from a woman aged 40 to 49 in good health and CMV-seropositive. The CDR3 is CASGLAGGHEQFF. CDR3 nucleotides: TGTGCCAGCGGACTAGCGGGGGGCCATGAGCAGTTCTTC.